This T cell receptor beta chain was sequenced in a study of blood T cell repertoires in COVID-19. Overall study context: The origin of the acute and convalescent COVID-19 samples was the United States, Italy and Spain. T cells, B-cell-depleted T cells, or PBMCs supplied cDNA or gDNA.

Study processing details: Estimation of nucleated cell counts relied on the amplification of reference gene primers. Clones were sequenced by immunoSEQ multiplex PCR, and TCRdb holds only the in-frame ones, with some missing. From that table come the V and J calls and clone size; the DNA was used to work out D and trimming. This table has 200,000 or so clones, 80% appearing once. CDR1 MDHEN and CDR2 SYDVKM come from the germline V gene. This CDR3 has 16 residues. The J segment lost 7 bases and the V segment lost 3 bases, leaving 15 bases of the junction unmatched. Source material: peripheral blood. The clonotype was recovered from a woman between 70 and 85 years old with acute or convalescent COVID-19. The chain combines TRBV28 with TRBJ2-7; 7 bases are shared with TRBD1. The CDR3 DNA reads TGTGCCAGCAGTTTGCCCGGACAGGCCCGTATGGGGGAGCAGTACTTC. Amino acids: CASSLPGQARMGEQYF.